These 20 T cell receptor beta chains were all obtained from the same sample, sequenced in a study of blood T cell repertoires in COVID-19. The method was immunoSEQ multiplex PCR; TCRdb's version includes in-frame clones alone and lacks a portion of them. This table holds about 170,000 clones, almost 85% found once. The sequenced material came from peripheral blood. The receptors were sampled from a man aged 35 to 55 who had recovered from COVID-19.

The chain uses TRBV23-1 and TRBJ1-2; 9 bases map to TRBD1. TRBV23-1 is an ORF, with its function uncertain. Trimming at V came to 8 bases and at J to 7 bases, leaving 11 bases not matched to a gene. The CDR3 contains 14 residues. This CDR3 reads CASGSEDRGAGYTF. The CDR3, as DNA: TGCGCCAGCGGTTCTGAGGACAGGGGAGCTGGCTACACCTTC.

The CDR3 sequence is CASSSGTSGGTDTQYF. For the CDR3, the DNA is TGTGCCAGCAGTTCCGGGACTAGCGGTGGCACAGATACGCAGTATTTT. J is TRBJ2-3 and V is TRBV6-2 or TRBV6-3; TRBD2 agrees at 11 bases. Trimming removed 4 bases from V and 1 base from J; junction bases left unmatched: 4. The CDR3 is 16 residues long. Looked up from germline, CDR1 is MNHEY and CDR2 is SVGEGT.

The chain carries TRBV19 and TRBJ1-1; a weak D match, TRBD1 (6 bases). Germline CDR1 and CDR2: LNHDA and SQIVND (reference sequence). V lost 6 bases, J lost 5 bases, and 16 bases lay in between. The CDR3 has 14 amino acids. The CDR3 DNA reads TGTGCCAGTAGGCCCCTACAGGGAAGGACTGAAGCTTTCTTT. Protein product: CASRPLQGRTEAFF.

This clone has a handful of counts. The genes are TRBV3-1 (or the pseudogene TRBV3-2) and TRBJ2-3; D perhaps matches TRBD2 (6 bases). Germline V gives CDR1 LGHDT, CDR2 YNNKEL (reference sequence). The CDR3 spans 13 residues. The V and J ends lost 4 bases and 5 bases respectively, with 10 bases between them. CDR3 in amino acids: CASSRGGEDTQYF. CDR3 nucleotide sequence: TGTGCCAGCAGCCGAGGAGGGGAAGATACGCAGTATTTT.

The chain links TRBV13 to TRBJ2-5; 7 nucleotides agree with TRBD2. Germline CDR1 reads PRHDT; CDR2 reads FYEKMQ (reference sequence). Trimming at V came to 5 bases and at J to 4 bases, leaving 7 bases not matched to a gene. This CDR3 is built from 14 residues. The CDR3 coding sequence is TGTGCCAGCAGCCAAGGACTAGATCCAGAGACCCAGTACTTC. Amino acids: CASSQGLDPETQYF.

This clone was counted only a few times. Other nucleotide sequences in the sample specify the same CDR3. The chain combines TRBV19 with TRBJ1-4; no clear D gene. This CDR3 contains 13 residues. V was cut by 3 bases and J by 5 bases, with 7 bases left in between. Germline assignment: CDR1 LNHDA and CDR2 SQIVND (reference sequence). Here the CDR3 reads CASSIRENEKLFF. In nucleotides, the CDR3 is TGTGCCAGTAGTATTCGGGAGAATGAAAAACTGTTTTTT.

The V call is TRBV27, the J call TRBJ2-3; tentative D call: TRBD2 (5 bases). The CDR3 has 15 amino acids. Germline CDR1 and CDR2: MNHEY and SMNVEV (reference sequence). V was clipped by 4 bases and J by 0 bases, with 11 bases between them. The CDR3 is CASSWGAASTDTQYF. In nucleotides, the CDR3 is TGTGCCAGCAGTTGGGGAGCAGCTAGCACAGATACGCAGTATTTT.

This clone came up once. The chain's CDR3 is CASRQWQTSNQPQHF. Written as DNA, the CDR3 is TGTGCCAGCAGGCAGTGGCAAACTAGCAATCAGCCCCAGCATTTT. V is TRBV28 and J is TRBJ1-5, with D uncertain. In germline, CDR1 is MDHEN, CDR2 SYDVKM. V shed 6 bases and J shed 0 bases, with 12 bases lying between them. The length of the CDR3 is 15 residues.

This clone was counted at least ten times. J is TRBJ2-3 and V is TRBV9; perhaps TRBD1 as D (6 bases). CDR3 size: 16 residues. Germline lookup yields CDR1 SGDLS and CDR2 YYNGEE. V lost 0 bases and J 0 bases, leaving 11 bases between the germline ends. CDR3: CASSVGQDSSTDTQYF. Written as DNA, the CDR3 is TGTGCCAGCAGCGTAGGACAGGACTCTAGCACAGATACGCAGTATTTT.

This chain links TRBV6-5 with TRBJ1-5; D call uncertain. The V gene lost 7 bases and the J gene lost 5 bases, with 12 bases spanning the gap. The CDR3 consists of 13 residues. CDR1 is MNHEY and CDR2 is SVGAGI in the germline V gene. The CDR3 sequence is CASTTRKDQPQHF. The CDR3, as DNA: TGTGCCAGCACTACGAGGAAAGATCAGCCCCAGCATTTT.

The chain employs TRBV6-5 and TRBJ2-3, with 7 bases that match TRBD2. The CDR3 is 13 amino acids. Germline CDR1 is MNHEY and CDR2 is SVGAGI. With V trimmed by 8 bases and J by 3 bases, 5 bases remained unmatched. The CDR3 loop is CASRRGVTDTQYF. The CDR3 DNA reads as TGTGCCAGCCGTCGGGGGGTTACAGATACGCAGTATTTT.

This CDR3 reads CSVRSSGGGTGELFF. The CDR3 DNA follows: TGCAGCGTTCGGAGTAGCGGGGGAGGCACCGGGGAGCTGTTTTTT. The chain employs TRBV29-1 and TRBJ2-2; 9 bases are shared with TRBD2. CDR1 is SQVTM and CDR2 is ANQGSEA in the germline V gene. Unmatched junction bases numbered 8, after V lost 5 bases and J lost 4 bases. The CDR3 is made up of 15 amino acids.

CDR3 sequence reads: CASRFGQNQPQHF. CDR3 bases: TGTGCCAGCAGATTCGGACAGAATCAGCCCCAGCATTTT. The chain employs TRBV7-2 and TRBJ1-5, with D tentatively TRBD1 (6 bases). The CDR3 is 13 residues long. Per germline, CDR1 SGHTA and CDR2 FQGNSA. V lost 6 bases and J 4 bases, leaving 10 bases between the germline ends.

This clone appeared once. V and J are TRBV3-1 (or the pseudogene TRBV3-2) and TRBJ2-5; 9 positions match TRBD1. The CDR3 loop spans 18 amino acids. Per the germline V gene, CDR1 is LGHDT and CDR2 is YNNKEL (reference sequence). V gave up 1 base and J gave up 0 bases; unmatched junction bases: 9. CDR3: CASSQVRVGDRDQETQYF. Written as DNA, the CDR3 is TGTGCCAGCAGCCAAGTTCGAGTTGGGGACAGGGACCAAGAGACCCAGTACTTC.

The genes are TRBV9 and TRBJ2-5, with 8 positions matching TRBD2. The ends lost 3 bases at V and 4 bases at J; junction bases unmatched: 5. The CDR3 length is 14 residues. In germline, CDR1 is SGDLS, CDR2 YYNGEE. CDR3: CASSAPGRGETQYF. The CDR3 DNA follows: TGTGCCAGCAGCGCGCCCGGGAGGGGAGAGACCCAGTACTTC. Full variable domain (missing parts from reference TRBV9 and TRBJ2-5): DSGVTQTPKHLITATGQRVTLRCSPRSGDLSVYWYQQSLDQGLQFLIQYYNGEERAKGNILERFSAQQFPDLHSELNLSSLELGDSALYFCASSAPGRGETQYFGPGTRLLVL.

This rearrangement joins TRBV6-1 to TRBJ2-5; TRBD1 matches 11 bases. After removal of 3 bases from V and 5 bases from J, the junction contained 8 bases not matched to a gene. The CDR3 spans 16 residues. CDR1 and CDR2 from the germline V gene are MNHNS and SASEGT. The CDR3 loop reads CASSDGGQGGHETQYF. The CDR3 nucleotides read TGTGCCAGCAGTGACGGGGGACAGGGGGGCCATGAGACCCAGTACTTC.

The J gene is TRBJ1-2, the V gene TRBV6-5; no clear D. The V end lost 4 bases, the J end lost 5 bases, and 11 bases lay between the germline ends. In germline, CDR1 is MNHEY, CDR2 SVGAGI. CDR3 length equals 13 residues. CDR3 amino acids: CASSSTAGYGYTF. The CDR3 DNA is TGTGCCAGCAGTTCCACCGCGGGGTATGGCTACACCTTC.

Concerning this clone itself: A read error may produce the germline difference seen at one junction end. The rearrangement joins TRBV10-3 to TRBJ1-4, with 7 bases lining up with TRBD1. Germline CDR1 reads ENHRY; CDR2 reads SYGVKD. The CDR3 is made up of 14 amino acids. For the CDR3, the DNA is TGTGCCATCAGAGAGACAGGGTCAAATGGAAAACTGTTTTTT. Residues: CAIRETGSNGKLFF.

This chain uses TRBV18 with TRBJ2-3, with TRBD1 as a possible D gene (7 bases). The germline V gene encodes CDR1 KGHSH and CDR2 LQKENI. The CDR3 totals 15 residues. Trimming removed 3 bases at V and 5 bases at J, with 15 bases between. The CDR3 loop reads CASSPYQGGEDTQYF. In nucleotides, the CDR3 is TGTGCCAGCTCACCTTATCAGGGGGGTGAAGATACGCAGTATTTT. The entire variable domain, with the rest obtained from reference TRBV18 and TRBJ2-3, is as follows: NAGVMQNPRHLVRRRGQEARLRCSPMKGHSHVYWYRQLPEEGLKFMVYLQKENIIDESGMPKERFSAEFPKEGPSILRIQQVVRGDSAAYFCASSPYQGGEDTQYFGPGTRLTVL.

The chain links TRBV7-2 to TRBJ1-5; D is possibly TRBD1 (5 bases). This CDR3 has 14 amino acids. The germline CDR1 and CDR2 sequences are SGHTA and FQGNSA. Trimming took off 5 bases at V and 5 bases at J, with 13 bases between the two ends. The CDR3, as DNA: TGTGCCAGCAGCCAGGGACGGGGGGATCAGCCCCAGCATTTT. Its translation: CASSQGRGDQPQHF.